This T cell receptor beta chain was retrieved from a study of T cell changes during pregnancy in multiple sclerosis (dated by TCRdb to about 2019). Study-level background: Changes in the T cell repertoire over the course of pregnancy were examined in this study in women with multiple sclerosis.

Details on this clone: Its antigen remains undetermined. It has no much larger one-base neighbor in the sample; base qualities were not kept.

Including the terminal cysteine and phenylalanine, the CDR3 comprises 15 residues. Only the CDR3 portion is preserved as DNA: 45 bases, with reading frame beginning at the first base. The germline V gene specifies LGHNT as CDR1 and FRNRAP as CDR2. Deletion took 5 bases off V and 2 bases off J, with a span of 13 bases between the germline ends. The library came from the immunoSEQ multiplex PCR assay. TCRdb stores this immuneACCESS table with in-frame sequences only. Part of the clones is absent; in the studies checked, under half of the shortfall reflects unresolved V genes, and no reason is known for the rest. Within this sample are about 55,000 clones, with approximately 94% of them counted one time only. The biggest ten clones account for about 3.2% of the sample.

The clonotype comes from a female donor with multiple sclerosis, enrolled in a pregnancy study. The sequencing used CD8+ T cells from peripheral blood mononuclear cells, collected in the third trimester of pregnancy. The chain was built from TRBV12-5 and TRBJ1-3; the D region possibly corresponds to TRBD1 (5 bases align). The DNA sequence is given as TGTGCTAGTGGTCCCCCTGGCAGGGCTGGAAACACCATATATTTT. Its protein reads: CASGPPGRAGNTIYF.